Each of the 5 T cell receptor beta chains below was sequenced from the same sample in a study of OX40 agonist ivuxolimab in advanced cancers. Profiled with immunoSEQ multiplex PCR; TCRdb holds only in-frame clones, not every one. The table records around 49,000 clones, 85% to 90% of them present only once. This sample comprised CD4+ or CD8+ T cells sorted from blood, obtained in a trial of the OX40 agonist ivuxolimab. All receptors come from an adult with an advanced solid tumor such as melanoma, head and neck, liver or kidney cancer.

The CDR3 nucleotides are TGTGCCAGTAGTATTGGGACTAGCGGATCCTACAATGAGCAGTTCTTC. It encodes CASSIGTSGSYNEQFF. The chain couples TRBV19 to TRBJ2-1; 11 positions agree with TRBD2. Per germline, CDR1 LNHDA and CDR2 SQIVND (reference sequence). The CDR3 loop spans 16 amino acids. The V segment lost 3 bases and the J segment 1 base; nucleotides outside the gene matches: 2.

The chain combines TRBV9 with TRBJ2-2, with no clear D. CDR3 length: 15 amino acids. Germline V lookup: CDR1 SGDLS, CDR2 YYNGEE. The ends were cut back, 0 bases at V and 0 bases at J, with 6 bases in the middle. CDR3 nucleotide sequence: TGTGCCAGCAGCGTAGAAGTGGCGAACACCGGGGAGCTGTTTTTT. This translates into CASSVEVANTGELFF.

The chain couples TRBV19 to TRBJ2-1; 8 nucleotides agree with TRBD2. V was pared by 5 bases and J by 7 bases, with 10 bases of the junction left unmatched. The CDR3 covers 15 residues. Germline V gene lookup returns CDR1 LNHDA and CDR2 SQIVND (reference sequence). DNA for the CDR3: TGTGCCAGTAGTTATCGGACCCCGGGGGGGAATGAGCAGTTCTTC. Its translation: CASSYRTPGGNEQFF. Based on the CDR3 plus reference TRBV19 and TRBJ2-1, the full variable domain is DGGITQSPKYLFRKEGQNVTLSCEQNLNHDAMYWYRQDPGQGLRLIYYSQIVNDFQKGDIAEGYSVSREKKESFPLTVTSAQKNPTAFYLCASSYRTPGGNEQFFGPGTRLTVL.

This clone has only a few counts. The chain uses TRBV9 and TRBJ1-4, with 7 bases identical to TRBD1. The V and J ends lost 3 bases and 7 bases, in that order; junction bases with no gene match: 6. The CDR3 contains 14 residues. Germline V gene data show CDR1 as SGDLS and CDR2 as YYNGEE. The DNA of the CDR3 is TGTGCCAGCAGCGCCACAGGGGTGGTTGAAAAACTGTTTTTT. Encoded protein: CASSATGVVEKLFF.

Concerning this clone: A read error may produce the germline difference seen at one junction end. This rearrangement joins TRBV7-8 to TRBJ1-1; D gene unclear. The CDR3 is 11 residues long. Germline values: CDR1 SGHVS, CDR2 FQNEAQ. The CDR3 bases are TGTGCCAGCAGCTTAGTTCTAGGTCCGGTCTTT. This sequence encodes CASSLVLGPVF.